The 28 T cell receptor beta chains listed next were all sequenced from one sample in a study of blood T cells in healthy people across ages. A J-beta primer mix and a sample-barcoded 5' primer were used in a second PCR of roughly 7 to 12 cycles. TCRdb passed the 5' RACE reads through MiXCR, listing each CDR3 protein once. The sample shows about 930,000 distinct CDR3 sequences, 25% to 35% of them seen only once. These data were also reused for a study on T cells of mothers and their children.

The sample was blood. These receptors were taken from a woman aged 40 to 50 in good health.

V is TRBV3-1 and J is TRBJ2-1, with D possibly being TRBD1 or TRBD2 (5 bases each). The CDR3 spans 14 residues. Germline V lookup: CDR1 LGHDT, CDR2 YNNKEL (reference sequence). V was cut by 1 base and J by 7 bases, with 11 bases left in between. The CDR3 sequence: CASSQVPGANEQFF. The CDR3 DNA sequence: TGTGCCAGCAGCCAAGTACCCGGGGCGAATGAGCAGTTCTTC.

This clonotype appeared many times. V usage is TRBV11-1 and J usage is TRBJ2-1; D possibly uses TRBD1 or TRBD2 (5 bases each). V lost 8 bases and J 0 bases, leaving 11 bases between the germline ends. CDR1 is SGHAT, CDR2 FQDESV, per germline (reference sequence). The CDR3 has 14 amino acids. The CDR3 sequence: CASPGPLSYNEQFF. The CDR3 DNA reads TGTGCCAGCCCGGGACCTCTCTCCTACAATGAGCAGTTCTTC.

The rearrangement links TRBV12-3 or TRBV12-4 to TRBJ2-4; the match to TRBD2 covers 10 bases. Trimming removed 4 bases from V and 13 bases from J; junction bases left unmatched: 13. The CDR3 is 15 residues long. CDR3 amino acids: CASSSGTSADNEQYF. The CDR3 nucleotides read TGTGCCAGCAGTTCCGGGACTAGCGCTGACAATGAGCAGTACTTC.

This clonotype has more than one count but fewer than ten. The chain couples TRBV7-2 to TRBJ1-4; 7 nucleotides agree with TRBD1. CDR3 length: 14 amino acids. V was clipped by 5 bases and J by 4 bases; unmatched bases: 4. CDR1 SGHTA and CDR2 FQGNSA come from the germline V gene. CDR3 residues: CASSRQGDNEKLFF. CDR3 coding DNA: TGTGCCAGCAGCAGACAGGGTGATAATGAAAAACTGTTTTTT.

The CDR3 reads CASSEAGWETQYF. The CDR3 DNA is TGTGCCAGCAGTGAAGCCGGGTGGGAGACCCAGTACTTC. The V call is TRBV2, the J call TRBJ2-5; D gene uncertain. Per the germline V gene, CDR1 is SNHLY and CDR2 is FYNNEI. Trimming removed 0 bases from V and 5 bases from J, with 7 bases in between. The CDR3 sequence is 13 residues long.

The chain uses TRBV5-1 and TRBJ1-6; D call uncertain. The germline V gene encodes CDR1 SGHRS and CDR2 YFSETQ. This CDR3 contains 14 residues. V lost 0 bases and J lost 7, with 8 bases in between. CDR3 DNA sequence: TGCGCCAGCAGCTTGGAAACAGACAATTCACCCCTCCACTTT. Translating gives CASSLETDNSPLHF.

The genes are TRBV27 and TRBJ1-2; D call uncertain. The CDR3 contains 12 residues. The germline V gene has CDR1 MNHEY and CDR2 SMNVEV (reference sequence). V gave up 6 bases and J gave up 1 base, with 6 bases separating them. CDR3 amino acids: CASRQSNYGYTF. The CDR3 DNA follows: TGTGCCAGCAGACAGAGTAACTATGGCTACACCTTC.

This clonotype was detected only a few times. The V gene is TRBV5-1, the J gene TRBJ2-7; D might be TRBD1 or TRBD2, each matching 6 bases. V lost 0 bases, J lost 7 bases, and 20 bases lay in between. Germline assignment: CDR1 SGHRS and CDR2 YFSETQ. This CDR3 region has 16 residues. As DNA, the CDR3 is TGCGCCAGCAGCTTGGCCGACACCCGGGGGCCCGCTGAGCAGTACTTC. It translates to CASSLADTRGPAEQYF.

The chain uses TRBV5-5 and TRBJ2-1; D assignment may be TRBD1 or TRBD2 (5 bases each). V lost 3 bases and J 4 bases, leaving 20 bases between the germline ends. In germline, CDR1 is SGHKS, CDR2 YYEKEE (reference sequence). The CDR3 extends over 17 amino acids. This chain's CDR3 is CASSSGASGRYYNEQFF. CDR3 nucleotide sequence: TGTGCCAGCAGCTCCGGGGCGTCAGGGAGATATTACAATGAGCAGTTCTTC.

V usage is TRBV11-2 and J usage is TRBJ1-1, with no clear D. V dropped 0 bases and J dropped 5 bases, with 16 bases sitting between them. This CDR3 comprises 16 residues. Per the germline V gene, CDR1 is SGHAT and CDR2 is FQNNGV. The CDR3 bases are TGTGCCAGCAGCTTAGATCTCGGGCTCACGGGGACTGAAGCTTTCTTT. This sequence encodes CASSLDLGLTGTEAFF.

A word on this clonotype: A read error is possible here, since a much larger clone lies one base away. This chain uses TRBV20-1 with TRBJ2-5; D is undetermined. The J call may be in error: the DNA end matches TRBJ2-1 better. The V gene's germline CDR1 is DFQATT and CDR2 SNEGSKA (reference sequence). The CDR3 covers 13 residues. DNA of the CDR3: TGCAGTGCTAGAGCGGGCAGGCAAGAGACCCAGTTCTTC. Protein sequence: CSARAGRQETQFF.

About this clonotype: A read error may produce the germline difference seen at one junction end. This sequence joins TRBV6-1 and TRBJ2-5; 9 bases match TRBD1. The germline gives CDR1 MNHNS, CDR2 SASEGT. This CDR3 contains 16 residues. In nucleotides, the CDR3 is TGTACCAGCAGTGAATTTTCGGGGACAGGGCCAGAGACCCAGTACTTC. Protein sequence: CTSSEFSGTGPETQYF.

Regarding this clonotype: A much larger clone sits a single nucleotide away, making a read error possible. The rearrangement uses TRBV29-1 and TRBJ2-5, with no clear D. The CDR3 is 14 residues long. Per the germline V gene, CDR1 is SQVTM and CDR2 is ANQGSEA. CDR3 region: CSVFPIGIQETQDF. CDR3 sequence (DNA): TGCAGCGTTTTTCCTATAGGGATCCAAGAGACCCAGGACTTC.

The J gene is TRBJ1-2, the V gene TRBV12-3 or TRBV12-4; possibly TRBD1 for D (5 bases). The CDR3 extends over 14 amino acids. V was trimmed by 7 bases and J by 6 bases, leaving 18 bases between them. As DNA, the CDR3 is TGTGCCAGCACTCTAACAGGACAAAGGAATGGCTACACCTTC. This encodes CASTLTGQRNGYTF.

On this clonotype: This CDR3 is missing its conserved last phenylalanine or tryptophan, likely due to a read error. V usage is TRBV7-7 and J usage is TRBJ2-2; possibly TRBD1 for D (6 bases). Germline CDR1 and CDR2: SSHAT and FNYEAQ (reference sequence). This CDR3 has 14 amino acids. The CDR3: CATYGQLNTGELFC. CDR3 sequence (DNA): TGTGCTACCTATGGACAGCTGAACACCGGGGAGCTGTTTTGT.

Worth noting for this clonotype: This CDR3 is missing its conserved last phenylalanine or tryptophan, likely due to a read error. The rearrangement uses TRBV12-3 or TRBV12-4 and TRBJ2-3; D gene uncertain. V was shortened by 2 bases and J by 4 bases, with 4 bases between the two germline ends. The CDR3 loop spans 12 amino acids. The CDR3 loop reads CASSLRADTQYS. CDR3 coding DNA: TGTGCCAGCAGTTTAAGGGCAGATACGCAGTATTCT.

This clonotype was observed many times. The rearrangement uses TRBV29-1 and TRBJ2-3; 10 bases fit TRBD2. Per the germline V gene, CDR1 is SQVTM and CDR2 is ANQGSEA. This CDR3 comprises 15 residues. With 7 bases clipped from V and 4 bases from J, the junction kept 11 bases outside the gene matches. CDR3 sequence reads: CSATIAGGSPDTQYF. DNA for the CDR3: TGCAGCGCTACTATAGCGGGGGGTTCCCCAGATACGCAGTATTTT.

This clonotype was recorded at least ten times. The CDR3 reads CASSLNSFYEQYF. Written as DNA, the CDR3 is TGTGCCAGCAGTTTAAACAGCTTCTACGAGCAGTACTTC. The chain links TRBV12-3 or TRBV12-4 to TRBJ2-7; no clear D. The V end lost 2 bases, the J end lost 3 bases, and 8 bases lay between the germline ends. The CDR3 has 13 residues.

The chain links TRBV12-3 or TRBV12-4 to TRBJ1-1; 9 nucleotides line up with TRBD1. The length of the CDR3 is 16 residues. V lost 5 bases and J lost 1; bases outside the gene matches: 8. The CDR3 DNA sequence: TGTGCCAGCAGTGAGGGACAGGGCGGTTGGAACACTGAAGCTTTCTTT. Translating it yields CASSEGQGGWNTEAFF.

This clonotype was counted at least ten times. The chain combines TRBV27 with TRBJ1-2, with D tentatively TRBD1 (5 bases). CDR3 length: 20 amino acids. Germline V gene lookup returns CDR1 MNHEY and CDR2 SMNVEV (reference sequence). Trimming took off 0 bases at V and 0 bases at J, with 23 bases between the two ends. The CDR3 coding sequence is TGTGCCAGCAGTTTATCCCAGCCCCTGACACGCCTGGGGCCTAACTATGGCTACACCTTC. It translates to CASSLSQPLTRLGPNYGYTF.

The genes are TRBV28 and TRBJ1-4; TRBD1 matches at 9 bases. V lost 2 bases to trimming and J lost 8 bases; unmatched junction nucleotides: 6. The CDR3 length is 15 residues. The germline V gene has CDR1 MDHEN and CDR2 SYDVKM. CDR3 sequence: CASSLRGQGREKLFF. The DNA for the CDR3 is TGTGCCAGCAGTTTAAGGGGACAGGGAAGGGAAAAACTGTTTTTT.

The chain joins TRBV10-3 to TRBJ2-1, with 7 nucleotides matching TRBD2. The ends lost 6 bases at V and 10 bases at J; junction bases unmatched: 3. This CDR3 spans 11 amino acids. Germline V gene data show CDR1 as ENHRY and CDR2 as SYGVKD. The CDR3, as DNA: TGTGCCATCAGGTCAGCGGGAGAGCAGTTCTTC. It yields the protein CAIRSAGEQFF.

This clonotype has a handful of counts. The rearrangement links TRBV10-3 to TRBJ2-5, with D tentatively TRBD2 (5 bases). Trimming took 3 bases from V and 5 from J, leaving 10 bases between them. CDR1 and CDR2 from the germline V gene are ENHRY and SYGVKD. This CDR3 spans 13 amino acids. CDR3 protein: CAISDPDSETQYF. In DNA form, the CDR3 reads TGTGCCATCAGTGATCCGGACTCGGAGACCCAGTACTTC.

Only a few counts were recorded for this clonotype. This CDR3 reads CARGGSPRRETQYF. CDR3 coding DNA: TGTGCGAGAGGGGGGTCCCCCCGTCGGGAGACCCAGTACTTC. The V call is TRBV30, the J call TRBJ2-5, with D possibly called TRBD1 or TRBD2 (6 bases each). Germline V gene lookup returns CDR1 GTSNPN and CDR2 SVGIG (reference sequence). This CDR3 contains 14 residues.

This clonotype has a count of ten or more. This CDR3 reads CASRPGPQNSPLHF. The CDR3 DNA is TGTGCCAGCAGACCCGGACCTCAGAATTCACCCCTCCACTTT. The V gene is TRBV12-3 or TRBV12-4, the J gene TRBJ1-6; D gene uncertain. The ends were cut back, 6 bases at V and 7 bases at J, with 13 bases in the middle. The length of the CDR3 is 14 residues.

This clonotype was observed many times. V is TRBV6-1 and J is TRBJ1-2; no clear D. This CDR3 spans 14 amino acids. CDR1 and CDR2 from the germline V gene are MNHNS and SASEGT. The V gene lost 5 bases and the J gene lost 2 bases, with 12 bases spanning the gap. In nucleotides, the CDR3 is TGTGCCAGCAGTTCGGGCAGCCAGAACTATGGCTACACCTTC. Its translation: CASSSGSQNYGYTF.

This sequence joins TRBV20-1 and TRBJ2-3; tentatively, D is TRBD1 (6 bases). Germline V gives CDR1 DFQATT, CDR2 SNEGSKA (reference sequence). This CDR3 region has 16 residues. V lost 2 bases and J 2 bases, leaving 17 bases between the germline ends. CDR3 DNA sequence: TGCAGTGCTAGACTCGGGACACCTGATTACACAGATACGCAGTATTTT. Amino acids: CSARLGTPDYTDTQYF.

This clonotype has only one observation. One end of the junction does not line up with germline, which may come from a read error. The chain uses TRBV7-2 and TRBJ2-7, with 11 bases fitting TRBD2. Per the germline V gene, CDR1 is SGHTA and CDR2 is FQGNSA. This CDR3 contains 15 residues. The CDR3 DNA is TGCGTCAGCAGCCCTAGCGGGGGGCCTTCCTACGAGCAGTACTTC. It yields the protein CVSSPSGGPSYEQYF. Full variable domain (remainder filled in from reference TRBV7-2 and TRBJ2-7): GAGVSQSPSNKVTEKGKDVELRCDPISGHTALYWYRQSLGQGLEFLIYFQGNSAPDKSGLPSDRFSAERTGGSVSTLTIQRTQQEDSAVYLCVSSPSGGPSYEQYFGPGTRLTVT.